Sequencing of this T cell receptor (beta chain) was carried out in a study of technical replicates of blood from a few donors. This CDR3 is 14 amino acids long. In germline, CDR1 is LNHDA, CDR2 SQIVND (reference sequence). Between the trimmed V and J ends, which lost 6 bases and 4 bases, there was a span of 16 bases. Libraries were prepared by immunoSEQ multiplex PCR; TCRdb keeps only in-frame clonotypes and omits some of them. The sample holds approximately 45,000 clones, around 96% seen once. Sequences were obtained from T cells isolated from PBMCs. The sequence was collected from a human donor in good health. The rearrangement links TRBV19 to TRBJ2-7; tentative D call: TRBD1 (6 bases). The CDR3 DNA reads TGTGCCAGTAGCACGACAGGACTCCTATACGAGCAGTACTTC. As protein: CASSTTGLLYEQYF.